This TCR beta chain was documented in a study of blood T cell repertoires in COVID-19. Study background: Some COVID-19 samples were acute and others convalescent; all came from the United States, Italy and Spain. PBMCs, B-cell-depleted T cells, or T cells were the source of the cDNA or gDNA that made up the material.

Per the study methods: Amplification of reference gene primers provided the estimated nucleated cell counts. Some clones are missing from TCRdb's copy, which holds only in-frame ones; the method was immunoSEQ multiplex PCR. That table gives V, J and clone size, and the DNA gave D and trimming. The sample holds about 230,000 clones, 83% seen once. This CDR3 has 14 amino acids. Germline values: CDR1 GTSNPN, CDR2 SVGIG (reference sequence). With 6 bases removed from V and 0 bases from J, the gap between germline ends came to 14 bases. Enrolment of Seattle patients took place during active infection, and they were followed longitudinally.

This sequence originates from a woman in her twenties or thirties with COVID-19, enrolled during active disease. What was sequenced was peripheral blood. The gene calls are TRBV30 and TRBJ1-1; the D gene is possibly TRBD1 (5 bases). CDR3 DNA: TGTGCCTGCTCCGAGGGACTTATGAACACTGAAGCTTTCTTT. Its translation is CACSEGLMNTEAFF.